This record covers a single T cell receptor beta chain. The antigen remains unidentified. The data are from a study of OX40 agonist ivuxolimab in advanced cancers. Study overall: Of the participants, more than 35% had some prior anti-PD-1, anti-PD-L1 or anti-CTLA-4 therapy, which was allowed.

The data were produced by immunoSEQ multiplex PCR, yet TCRdb's version contains in-frame clones alone and is incomplete. The table includes 75,000 to 95,000 clones, roughly four fifths detected once. The J segment lost 2 bases and the V segment lost 0 bases, leaving 15 bases of the junction unmatched. Germline assignment: CDR1 LGHNA and CDR2 YNFKEQ. CDR3 length: 20 amino acids. Overall study findings and caveats: Relative to CD4+ cells, CD8+ T cells on average had more expanded clones. Both blood CD4+ and CD8+ T cells showed clonal growth by week 6 at 0.1 to 3.0 mg/kg.

The sequence was collected from an adult with an advanced solid tumor such as melanoma, head and neck, liver or kidney cancer. This sample comprised CD4+ or CD8+ T cells sorted from blood, obtained in a trial of the OX40 agonist ivuxolimab. V is TRBV4-2 and J is TRBJ2-3; the match to TRBD2 covers 9 bases. CDR3 bases: TGTGCCAGCAGCCAAGATCTATTGGGAGCGGCTAGCGGGATCACAGATACGCAGTATTTT. It specifies CASSQDLLGAASGITDTQYF.